Listed here are 3 T cell receptor beta chains from one sample, sequenced in a study of identical twins (dated by TCRdb to about 2016). Libraries came from 5' RACE. Sequenced on an Illumina HiSeq 2000. TCRdb took the public reads, trimmed them with fastp at Q25, ran MiXCR for clone calling and kept in-frame beta chains. Rows are combined by CDR3 protein, so each entry shows the most common genes and DNA. Recorded for this sample are hundreds of thousands of distinct CDR3 sequences; approximately 18% of them occurred a single time. The top ten clonotypes cover less than 15% of the sample. This same sample was also part of a study on T cells expressing NK-cell markers.

Specimen: PBMCs. The receptors stem from a woman under 30 in good health.

This clonotype was found a few times. The gene calls are TRBV20-1 and TRBJ1-5, with 8 bases aligning to TRBD1. The V gene end was trimmed by 0 bases and the J gene end by 7 bases; junction bases not matched to a gene: 8. This CDR3 is built from 15 residues. The germline CDR1 and CDR2 sequences are DFQATT and SNEGSKA (reference sequence). The chain's CDR3 is CSARDTGGIVQPQHF. In DNA form, the CDR3 reads TGCAGTGCTAGAGATACAGGGGGGATCGTACAGCCCCAGCATTTT.

The V gene is TRBV3-1, the J gene TRBJ2-5, with 13 bases fitting TRBD2. CDR1 is LGHDT, CDR2 YNNKEL, per germline (reference sequence). The ends lost 4 bases at V and 3 bases at J; junction bases unmatched: 11. This CDR3 is 18 amino acids long. CDR3 region: CASSRAGTSGVKKETQYF. The DNA for the CDR3 is TGTGCCAGCAGCCGTGCCGGGACTAGCGGGGTGAAAAAAGAGACCCAGTACTTC.

V and J are TRBV27 and TRBJ2-7; 7 nucleotides align to TRBD2. The V gene end was trimmed by 2 bases and the J gene end by 0 bases; junction bases not matched to a gene: 10. CDR1 MNHEY and CDR2 SMNVEV come from the germline V gene (reference sequence). The CDR3 runs 17 residues. For the CDR3, the DNA is TGTGCCAGCAGTTTAAATGGCCGGGGGGAAATCTCCTACGAGCAGTACTTC. Its translation is CASSLNGRGEISYEQYF.